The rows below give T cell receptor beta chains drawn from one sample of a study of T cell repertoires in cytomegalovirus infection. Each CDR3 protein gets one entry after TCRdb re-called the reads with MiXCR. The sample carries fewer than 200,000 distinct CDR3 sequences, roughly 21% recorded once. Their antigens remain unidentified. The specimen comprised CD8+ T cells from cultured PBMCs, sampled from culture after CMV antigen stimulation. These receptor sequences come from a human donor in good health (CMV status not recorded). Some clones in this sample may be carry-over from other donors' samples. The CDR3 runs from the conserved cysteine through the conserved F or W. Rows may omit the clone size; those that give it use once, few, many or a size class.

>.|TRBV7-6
CASSPRQTSGGNTGELFF
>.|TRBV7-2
CASSLDFSGGTTGELFF
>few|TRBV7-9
CASSFKGNTDTQYF
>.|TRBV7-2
CASSLGAGYNEQFF
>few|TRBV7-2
CASEGVAVESGGDLHF
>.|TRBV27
CASSPGSGGYGYTF
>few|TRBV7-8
CASSTTLDTQYF
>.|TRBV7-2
CASSSQNGGAADTQYF
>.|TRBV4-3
CASSQRGTGIMNTEAFF
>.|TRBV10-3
CAISGGQGLDEQYF
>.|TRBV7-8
CASRLGVSAPLYEQYF
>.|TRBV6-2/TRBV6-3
CASSPTSAELYNEQFF
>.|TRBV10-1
CASSWDRDQAEAFF
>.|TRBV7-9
CASMLTDTDQPQHF
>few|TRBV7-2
CASSFRDSSYEQYF
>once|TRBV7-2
CASSFPGTSPYEQYF
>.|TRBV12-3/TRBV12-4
CASTLLPYPRALRDNEQFF
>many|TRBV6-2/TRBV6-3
CASSYWDGYSNQPQHF
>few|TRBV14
CASSQDSDSYTDTQYF
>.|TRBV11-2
CASSLARGPVYGYTF
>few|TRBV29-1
CSVEDMGDTELQETQYF
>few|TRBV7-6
CASSSRTGSRENIQYF
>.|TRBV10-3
CAISEPSSTSGANVLTF
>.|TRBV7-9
CASTDPRQGMETQYF
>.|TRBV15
CATRTFDSNQPQHF
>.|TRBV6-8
CASSYQRETQYF
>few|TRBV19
CAGSPWGNYGYTF
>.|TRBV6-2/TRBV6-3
CASGWAEQYF
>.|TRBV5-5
CASSLEPGGSTDTQYF
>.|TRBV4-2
CASSLTGDPTGELFF
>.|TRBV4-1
CASSQDRFGDRGSTEAFF
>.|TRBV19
CASSNGTVNYGYTF
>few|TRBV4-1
CASSQESGGIEAFF